Each of the 20 T cell receptor beta chains below was sequenced from the same sample in a study of OX40 agonist ivuxolimab in advanced cancers. The library relied on the immunoSEQ multiplex PCR assay. TCRdb took this table from immuneACCESS and kept in-frame rearrangements with V and J called. Such tables lack part of the clones; where checked against another copy, unresolved V genes explain under half of the gap, and the rest is unexplained. A total of roughly 30,000 clones appear in this sample, approximately 88% of them only once. The ten largest clones represent over 15% of the sample. The sample here was CD4+ or CD8+ T cells sorted from blood, taken in a trial of the OX40 agonist ivuxolimab. Receptors originate from an adult with an advanced solid tumor such as melanoma, head and neck, liver or kidney cancer.

The gene calls are TRBV15 and TRBJ2-3; the D gene is possibly TRBD2 (5 bases). Germline CDR1 reads LNHNV; CDR2 reads YYDKDF (reference sequence). The CDR3 covers 15 residues. Trimming removed 5 bases from V and 0 bases from J, with 12 bases in between. CDR3 residues: CATSRRSGSTDTQYF. Written as DNA, the CDR3 is TGTGCCACCAGCCGGCGAAGCGGTAGCACAGATACGCAGTATTTT. The full variable domain, with the rest looked up from reference TRBV15 and TRBJ2-3, is DAMVIQNPRYQVTQFGKPVTLSCSQTLNHNVMYWYQQKSSQAPKLLFHYYDKDFNNEADTPDNFQSRRPNTSFCFLDIRSPGLGDTAMYLCATSRRSGSTDTQYFGPGTRLTVL.

This clone was seen just once. This chain uses TRBV28 with TRBJ1-5; 8 bases agree with TRBD1. Germline CDR1 MDHEN, CDR2 SYDVKM. CDR3 length: 14 amino acids. The ends lost 8 bases at V and 0 bases at J; junction bases unmatched: 3. CDR3 nucleotides: TGTGCCAGCCAGGGGGCCCTTAGCAATCAGCCCCAGCATTTT. This translates into CASQGALSNQPQHF.

The chain recombines TRBV25-1 with TRBJ1-2, with D perhaps TRBD1 (5 bases). This CDR3 region has 12 residues. The germline V gene has CDR1 MGHDK and CDR2 SYGVNS. The V end was cut by 8 bases, the J end by 4 bases, with 11 bases between. The CDR3 protein is CASSWGAYGYTF. The DNA for the CDR3 is TGTGCCAGCTCTTGGGGCGCCTATGGCTACACCTTC.

V gene TRBV5-1 combines with J gene TRBJ1-2; D ambiguous. The V gene's germline CDR1 is SGHRS and CDR2 YFSETQ. The CDR3 is 16 residues long. Trimming cost V 4 bases and J 2 bases, with 18 bases left between them. The CDR3 coding sequence is TGCGCCAGCAGCCCTACTGGCGGGCCGGGAAACTATGGCTACACCTTC. As protein: CASSPTGGPGNYGYTF.

Relative to its sample, this clone is medium-sized. This chain joins TRBV6-6 and TRBJ1-1, with D unresolved. Germline V gene data show CDR1 as MNHNY and CDR2 as SVGAGI (reference sequence). The CDR3 sequence is 14 residues long. Trimming pared 7 bases from V and 6 bases from J, leaving 18 bases between. CDR3 loop: CASTNYIPNSEAFF. CDR3 nucleotide sequence: TGTGCCAGCACCAATTATATCCCAAACTCTGAAGCTTTCTTT.

The rearrangement links TRBV27 to TRBJ2-1; 7 bases match TRBD2. The CDR3 loop spans 14 amino acids. Unmatched junction bases numbered 5, after V lost 7 bases and J lost 2 bases. Germline CDR1 is MNHEY and CDR2 is SMNVEV (reference sequence). CDR3 sequence reads: CASKAGAPYNEQFF. The CDR3, as DNA: TGTGCCAGCAAGGCGGGAGCACCCTACAATGAGCAGTTCTTC.

V usage is TRBV29-1 and J usage is TRBJ1-2, with 8 bases lining up with TRBD1. The length of the CDR3 is 15 residues. With V trimmed by 5 bases and J by 8 bases, 16 bases remained unmatched. CDR1 and CDR2 from the germline V gene are SQVTM and ANQGSEA. CDR3 amino acids: CSVQTLQGGREGYTF. The CDR3 coding sequence is TGCAGCGTTCAGACCTTACAGGGGGGACGTGAAGGCTACACCTTC.

This chain links TRBV19 with TRBJ1-2; D is ambiguous. There are 11 residues in the CDR3. Germline V lookup: CDR1 LNHDA, CDR2 SQIVND (reference sequence). V shed 1 base and J shed 6 bases, with 3 bases lying between them. The CDR3 DNA reads as TGTGCCAGTAGTATAGGTCATGGCTACACCTTC. This translates into CASSIGHGYTF.

V is TRBV2 and J is TRBJ1-2, with D perhaps TRBD1 (5 bases). V was pared by 7 bases and J by 0 bases, with 18 bases between. CDR3 length equals 16 residues. Germline loops: CDR1 SNHLY, CDR2 FYNNEI. CDR3 coding DNA: TGTGCCAGCAACGAGGGGAGAGGGCTGGCTAACTATGGCTACACCTTC. Amino acids: CASNEGRGLANYGYTF.

The rearrangement links TRBV7-9 to TRBJ2-1; D ambiguous. Germline V gene data show CDR1 as SEHNR and CDR2 as FQNEAQ (reference sequence). CDR3 length: 15 residues. V was pared by 3 bases and J by 2 bases, with 11 bases between. CDR3 protein: CASSFRWGPYNEQFF. The DNA of the CDR3 is TGTGCCAGCAGCTTTCGATGGGGTCCCTACAATGAGCAGTTCTTC.

This rearrangement joins TRBV27 to TRBJ2-2; TRBD2 agrees at 7 bases. Looked up from germline, CDR1 is MNHEY and CDR2 is SMNVEV (reference sequence). CDR3 length: 13 residues. V shed 2 bases and J 6 bases; nucleotides not matched to a gene: 0. CDR3 loop: CASSLGGAGELFF. CDR3 bases: TGTGCCAGCAGTTTAGGGGGGGCCGGGGAGCTGTTTTTT.

The chain carries TRBV27 and TRBJ2-5; D is perhaps TRBD2 (6 bases). This CDR3 has 14 amino acids. V lost 6 bases to trimming and J lost 4 bases, with 15 bases between them. Germline V gene sequence: CDR1 MNHEY, CDR2 SMNVEV (reference sequence). CDR3 protein: CASSLRRGGETQYF. The CDR3 nucleotides read TGTGCCAGCAGCCTACGGAGGGGCGGAGAGACCCAGTACTTC.

This clone is medium-sized. The genes are TRBV4-3 and TRBJ2-3; D unresolved. The CDR3 consists of 13 residues. Germline values: CDR1 LGHNA, CDR2 YSLEER. V shed 0 bases and J shed 6 bases, with 7 bases lying between them. For the CDR3, the DNA is TGCGCCAGCAGCCAAGACCGATGGGATACGCAGTATTTT. It yields the protein CASSQDRWDTQYF.

This clone was counted only a few times. The chain joins TRBV5-1 to TRBJ2-3, with 9 bases lining up with TRBD1. Germline lookup yields CDR1 SGHRS and CDR2 YFSETQ. The CDR3 is 15 residues long. The J segment lost 5 bases and the V segment lost 2 bases, leaving 6 bases of the junction unmatched. DNA of the CDR3: TGCGCCAGCAGCTTCCGGGACAGGGAACAAGATACGCAGTATTTT. Translated, it gives CASSFRDREQDTQYF.

The chain combines TRBV6-5 with TRBJ1-4; 9 nucleotides match TRBD1. This CDR3 is 16 amino acids long. The germline CDR1 and CDR2 sequences are MNHEY and SVGAGI. V lost 0 bases to trimming and J lost 2 bases; unmatched junction nucleotides: 1. The CDR3 reads CASSYSGTGTNEKLFF. DNA for the CDR3: TGTGCCAGCAGTTACTCCGGGACAGGGACTAATGAAAAACTGTTTTTT.

CDR3 sequence: CASSLDEKLFF. In DNA form, the CDR3 reads TGTGCCAGCAGCTTGGATGAAAAACTGTTTTTT. This chain uses TRBV7-9 with TRBJ1-4; the D is unclear. CDR1 SEHNR and CDR2 FQNEAQ come from the germline V gene (reference sequence). V lost 3 bases to trimming and J lost 6 bases, with 2 bases between them. There are 11 residues in the CDR3.

The J gene is TRBJ1-1, the V gene TRBV6-5; 10 nucleotides agree with TRBD1. Unmatched junction bases numbered 4, after V lost 5 bases and J lost 4 bases. Per germline, CDR1 MNHEY and CDR2 SVGAGI. The CDR3 runs 14 residues. The DNA for the CDR3 is TGTGCCAGCAGTAAGAGGACAGGGGGCACTGAAGCTTTCTTT. This encodes CASSKRTGGTEAFF.

The V call is TRBV5-1, the J call TRBJ1-2; 9 bases are a match to TRBD1. The CDR3 has 13 amino acids. V lost 2 bases to trimming and J lost 8 bases; unmatched junction nucleotides: 4. Germline lookup yields CDR1 SGHRS and CDR2 YFSETQ. The CDR3 nucleotides read TGCGCCAGCAGCTTTGGACAGGGGAGGGGCTACACCTTC. Amino acids: CASSFGQGRGYTF.

The V gene is TRBV6-6, the J gene TRBJ2-7, with 8 positions matching TRBD1. The CDR3 totals 14 residues. CDR1 is MNHNY, CDR2 SVGAGI, per germline (reference sequence). The junction had 12 bases not matched to a gene; V was cut back by 2 bases and J by 12 bases. In nucleotides, the CDR3 is TGTGCCAGCAGTTACACTTCACGACAGGGGAATCCGTACTTC. Amino acids: CASSYTSRQGNPYF.

The chain carries TRBV19 and TRBJ2-2, with D unresolved. Trimming cost V 7 bases and J 6 bases, with 9 bases left between them. CDR3 length: 12 residues. The germline V gene encodes CDR1 LNHDA and CDR2 SQIVND (reference sequence). This CDR3 reads CASTDLPGELFF. In DNA form, the CDR3 reads TGTGCCAGTACTGACTTGCCCGGGGAGCTGTTTTTT.